The TCR beta chain under discussion was sequenced for a study of blood T cell repertoires in COVID-19. Study information: The origin of the acute and convalescent COVID-19 samples was the United States, Italy and Spain.

This clone was seen a single time. Membership in each cohort depended on participant-reported clinical history. The ends were cut back, 2 bases at V and 8 bases at J, with 9 bases in the middle. Germline lookup yields CDR1 GTSNPN and CDR2 SVGIG (reference sequence). The CDR3 is 11 residues long. Profiled with immunoSEQ multiplex PCR; TCRdb holds only in-frame clones, not every one. The table includes 160,000 or so clones, 81% detected once. This clonotype originated in a woman aged 35 to 49 with acute COVID-19. Sequencing input: PBMCs or T cells enriched from blood (not recorded which). This chain uses TRBV30 with TRBJ1-1; unclear D gene. The CDR3: CAWSRTEEAFF. CDR3 coding DNA: TGTGCCTGGAGTCGAACGGAGGAAGCTTTCTTT.